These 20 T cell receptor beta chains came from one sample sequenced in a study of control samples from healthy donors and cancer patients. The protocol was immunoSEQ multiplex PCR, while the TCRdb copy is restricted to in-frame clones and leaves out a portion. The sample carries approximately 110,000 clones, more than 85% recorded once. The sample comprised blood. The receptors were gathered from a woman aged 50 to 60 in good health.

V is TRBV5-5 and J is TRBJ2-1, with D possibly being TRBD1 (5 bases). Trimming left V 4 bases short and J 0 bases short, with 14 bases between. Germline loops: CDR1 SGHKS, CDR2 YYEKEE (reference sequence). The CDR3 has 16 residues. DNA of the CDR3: TGTGCCAGCAGCGTGGTAGGGGCCTTCTCCTACAATGAGCAGTTCTTC. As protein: CASSVVGAFSYNEQFF.

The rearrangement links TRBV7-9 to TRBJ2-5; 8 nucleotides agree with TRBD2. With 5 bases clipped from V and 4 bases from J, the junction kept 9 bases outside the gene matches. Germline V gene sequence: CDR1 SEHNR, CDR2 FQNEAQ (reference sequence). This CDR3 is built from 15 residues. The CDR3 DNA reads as TGTGCCAGCAGCCCACCGTTCCGGGAGGGAGAGACCCAGTACTTC. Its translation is CASSPPFREGETQYF.

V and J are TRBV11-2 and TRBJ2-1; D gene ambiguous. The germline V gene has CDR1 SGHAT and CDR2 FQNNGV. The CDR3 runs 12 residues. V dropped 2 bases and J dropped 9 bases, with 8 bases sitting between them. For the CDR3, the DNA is TGTGCCAGCAGCTTATCGCGCGGTGAGCAGTTCTTC. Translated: CASSLSRGEQFF.

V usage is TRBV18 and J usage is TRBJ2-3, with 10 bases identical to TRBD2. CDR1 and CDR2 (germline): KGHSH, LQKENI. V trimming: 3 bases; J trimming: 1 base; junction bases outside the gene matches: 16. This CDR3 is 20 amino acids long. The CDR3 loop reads CASSPIPVSGGAKGTDTQYF. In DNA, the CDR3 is TGTGCCAGCTCACCCATACCCGTCAGCGGGGGGGCCAAGGGCACAGATACGCAGTATTTT.

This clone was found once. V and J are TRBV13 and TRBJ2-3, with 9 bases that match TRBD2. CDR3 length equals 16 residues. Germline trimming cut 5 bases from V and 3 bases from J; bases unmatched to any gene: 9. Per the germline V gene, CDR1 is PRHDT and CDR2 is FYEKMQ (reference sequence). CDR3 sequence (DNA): TGTGCCAGCAGCGAAGGAAGCGGGAGGTCGACAGATACGCAGTATTTT. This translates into CASSEGSGRSTDTQYF.

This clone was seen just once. Here the CDR3 DNA reads TGTGCCAGCAGCCCCCGACGGATAGCGGGGCGCGAGCAGTACTTC. This codes for CASSPRRIAGREQYF. The J gene is TRBJ2-7, the V gene TRBV7-8, with 8 bases fitting TRBD2. Trimming took 5 bases from V and 6 from J; bases not matched to a gene: 12. The germline gives CDR1 SGHVS, CDR2 FQNEAQ. CDR3 length: 15 amino acids.

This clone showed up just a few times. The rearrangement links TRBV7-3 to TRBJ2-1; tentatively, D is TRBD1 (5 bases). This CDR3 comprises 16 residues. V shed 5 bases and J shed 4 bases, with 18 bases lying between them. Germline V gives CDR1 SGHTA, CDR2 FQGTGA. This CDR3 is CASSADPGNKYNEQFF. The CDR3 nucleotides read TGTGCCAGCAGCGCAGATCCAGGGAACAAATACAATGAGCAGTTCTTC.

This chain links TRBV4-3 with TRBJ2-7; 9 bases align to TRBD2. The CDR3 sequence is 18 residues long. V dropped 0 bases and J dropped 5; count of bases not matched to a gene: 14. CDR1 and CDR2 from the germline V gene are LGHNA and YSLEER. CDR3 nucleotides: TGCGCCAGCAGCCAAGAAAGAGGGCGTCGCGGGAGGGCCGACGAGCAGTACGTC. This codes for CASSQERGRRGRADEQYV.

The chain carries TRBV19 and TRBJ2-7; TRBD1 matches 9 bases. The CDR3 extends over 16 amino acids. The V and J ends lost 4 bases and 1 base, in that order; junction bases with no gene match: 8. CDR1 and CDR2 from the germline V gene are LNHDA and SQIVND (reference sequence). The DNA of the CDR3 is TGTGCCAGTAGTACTGGGACAGGGTTAAGGTCCTACGAGCAGTACTTC. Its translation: CASSTGTGLRSYEQYF.

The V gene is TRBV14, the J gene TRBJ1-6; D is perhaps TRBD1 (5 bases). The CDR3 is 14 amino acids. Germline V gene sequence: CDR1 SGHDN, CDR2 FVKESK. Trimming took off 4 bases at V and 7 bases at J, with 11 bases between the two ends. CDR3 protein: CASSRGTVNSPLHF. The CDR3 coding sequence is TGTGCCAGCAGCCGCGGGACGGTAAATTCACCCCTCCACTTT.

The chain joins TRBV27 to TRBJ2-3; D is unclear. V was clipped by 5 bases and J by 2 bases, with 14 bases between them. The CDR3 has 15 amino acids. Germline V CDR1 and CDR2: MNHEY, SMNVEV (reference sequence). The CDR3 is CASSPRKIYTDTQYF. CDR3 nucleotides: TGTGCCAGCAGTCCCCGGAAGATATACACAGATACGCAGTATTTT.

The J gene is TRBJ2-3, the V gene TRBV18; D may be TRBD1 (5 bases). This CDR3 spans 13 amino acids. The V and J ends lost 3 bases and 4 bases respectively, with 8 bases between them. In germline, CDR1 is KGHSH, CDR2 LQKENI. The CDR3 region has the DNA TGTGCCAGCTCACCTGGGGCGGCAGATACGCAGTATTTT. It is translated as CASSPGAADTQYF.

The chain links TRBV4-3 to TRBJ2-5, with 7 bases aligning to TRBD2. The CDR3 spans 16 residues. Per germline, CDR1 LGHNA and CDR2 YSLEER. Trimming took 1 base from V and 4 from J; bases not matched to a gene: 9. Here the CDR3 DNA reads TGCGCCAGCAGCCAAGCGGTTCAGGGAGGGCCAGAGACCCAGTACTTC. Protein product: CASSQAVQGGPETQYF.

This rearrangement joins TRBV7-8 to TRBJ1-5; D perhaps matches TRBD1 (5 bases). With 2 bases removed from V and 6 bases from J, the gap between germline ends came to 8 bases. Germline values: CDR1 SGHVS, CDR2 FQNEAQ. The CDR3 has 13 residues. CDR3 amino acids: CASSLQQAQPQHF. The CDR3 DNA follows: TGTGCCAGCAGCTTACAACAGGCTCAGCCCCAGCATTTT.

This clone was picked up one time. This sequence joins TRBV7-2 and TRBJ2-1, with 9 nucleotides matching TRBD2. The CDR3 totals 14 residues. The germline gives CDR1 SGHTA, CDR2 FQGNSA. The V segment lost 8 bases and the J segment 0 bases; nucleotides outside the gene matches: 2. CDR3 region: CASLTSGSYNEQFF. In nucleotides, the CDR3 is TGTGCCAGCCTGACTAGCGGCTCCTACAATGAGCAGTTCTTC.

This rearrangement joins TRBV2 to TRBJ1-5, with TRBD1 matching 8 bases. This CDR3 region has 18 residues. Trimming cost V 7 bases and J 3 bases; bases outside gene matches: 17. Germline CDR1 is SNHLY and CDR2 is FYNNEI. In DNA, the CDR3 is TGTGCCAGCACGGGCTTCCAACAGGGGGAAACAAACAATCAGCCCCAGCATTTT. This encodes CASTGFQQGETNNQPQHF.

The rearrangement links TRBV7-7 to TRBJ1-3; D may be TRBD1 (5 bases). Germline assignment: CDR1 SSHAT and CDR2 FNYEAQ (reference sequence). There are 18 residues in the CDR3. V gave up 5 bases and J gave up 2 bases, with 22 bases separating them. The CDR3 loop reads CASSQDGKGELAGNTIYF. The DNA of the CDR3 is TGTGCCAGCAGCCAAGATGGGAAAGGGGAGCTTGCTGGAAACACCATATATTTT.

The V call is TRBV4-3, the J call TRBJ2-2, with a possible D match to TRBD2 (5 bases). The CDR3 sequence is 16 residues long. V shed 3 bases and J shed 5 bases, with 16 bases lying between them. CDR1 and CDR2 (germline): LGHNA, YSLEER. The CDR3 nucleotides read TGCGCCAGCAGCCACGACTCCCGACCGGGAACCGGGGAGCTGTTTTTT. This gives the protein CASSHDSRPGTGELFF.

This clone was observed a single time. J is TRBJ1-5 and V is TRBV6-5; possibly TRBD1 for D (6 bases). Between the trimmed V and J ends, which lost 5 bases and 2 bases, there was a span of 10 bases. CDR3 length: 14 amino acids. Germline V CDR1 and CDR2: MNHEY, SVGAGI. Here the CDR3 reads CASSPTGGNQPQHF. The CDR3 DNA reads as TGTGCCAGCAGTCCGACAGGCGGCAATCAGCCCCAGCATTTT.

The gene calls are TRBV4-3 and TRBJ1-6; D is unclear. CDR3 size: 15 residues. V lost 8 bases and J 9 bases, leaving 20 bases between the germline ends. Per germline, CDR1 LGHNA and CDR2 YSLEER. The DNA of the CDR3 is TGCGCCAGCGCACGGGCTAGAGCGGCGGGTTCACCCCTCCACTTT. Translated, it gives CASARARAAGSPLHF.